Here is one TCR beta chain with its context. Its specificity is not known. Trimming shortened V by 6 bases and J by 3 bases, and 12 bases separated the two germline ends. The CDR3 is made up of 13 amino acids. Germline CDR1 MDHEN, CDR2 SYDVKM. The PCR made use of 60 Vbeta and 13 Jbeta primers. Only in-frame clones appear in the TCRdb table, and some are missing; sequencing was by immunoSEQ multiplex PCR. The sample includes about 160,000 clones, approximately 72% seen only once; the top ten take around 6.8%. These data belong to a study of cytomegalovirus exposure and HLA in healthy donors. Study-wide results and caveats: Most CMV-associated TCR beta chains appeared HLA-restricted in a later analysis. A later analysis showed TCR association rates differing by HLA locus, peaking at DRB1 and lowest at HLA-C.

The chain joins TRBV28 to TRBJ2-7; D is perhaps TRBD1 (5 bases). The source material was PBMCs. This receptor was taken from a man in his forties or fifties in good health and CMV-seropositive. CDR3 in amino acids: CASRAQGSYEQYF. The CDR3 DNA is TGTGCCAGCAGGGCTCAGGGAAGCTACGAGCAGTACTTC.